This T cell receptor beta chain was sequenced during a study of cytomegalovirus exposure and HLA in healthy donors. Donors in the study were healthy people who gave bone marrow. Study-wide results and limits: Analyzed later, most CMV-associated TCR beta chains appeared HLA-restricted.

In the PCR, 60 Vbeta and 13 Jbeta primers were used. Assay: immunoSEQ multiplex PCR; the TCRdb copy retains only in-frame clones and omits some. The table lists 110,000 to 150,000 clones, roughly 80% of them singletons. Germline trimming cut 4 bases from V and 5 bases from J; bases unmatched to any gene: 4. This CDR3 has 13 residues. Germline CDR1 WSHSY, CDR2 SAAADI. In regard to this clone: No antigen is known for it.

The source is a man between 40 and 49 years old in good health and CMV-seronegative. Material for sequencing was PBMCs. The V call is TRBV10-2, the J call TRBJ2-7, with 8 bases aligning to TRBD1. The CDR3 region is CASSGQGRDEQYF. DNA of the CDR3: TGCGCCAGCAGTGGACAGGGGCGGGACGAGCAGTACTTC.